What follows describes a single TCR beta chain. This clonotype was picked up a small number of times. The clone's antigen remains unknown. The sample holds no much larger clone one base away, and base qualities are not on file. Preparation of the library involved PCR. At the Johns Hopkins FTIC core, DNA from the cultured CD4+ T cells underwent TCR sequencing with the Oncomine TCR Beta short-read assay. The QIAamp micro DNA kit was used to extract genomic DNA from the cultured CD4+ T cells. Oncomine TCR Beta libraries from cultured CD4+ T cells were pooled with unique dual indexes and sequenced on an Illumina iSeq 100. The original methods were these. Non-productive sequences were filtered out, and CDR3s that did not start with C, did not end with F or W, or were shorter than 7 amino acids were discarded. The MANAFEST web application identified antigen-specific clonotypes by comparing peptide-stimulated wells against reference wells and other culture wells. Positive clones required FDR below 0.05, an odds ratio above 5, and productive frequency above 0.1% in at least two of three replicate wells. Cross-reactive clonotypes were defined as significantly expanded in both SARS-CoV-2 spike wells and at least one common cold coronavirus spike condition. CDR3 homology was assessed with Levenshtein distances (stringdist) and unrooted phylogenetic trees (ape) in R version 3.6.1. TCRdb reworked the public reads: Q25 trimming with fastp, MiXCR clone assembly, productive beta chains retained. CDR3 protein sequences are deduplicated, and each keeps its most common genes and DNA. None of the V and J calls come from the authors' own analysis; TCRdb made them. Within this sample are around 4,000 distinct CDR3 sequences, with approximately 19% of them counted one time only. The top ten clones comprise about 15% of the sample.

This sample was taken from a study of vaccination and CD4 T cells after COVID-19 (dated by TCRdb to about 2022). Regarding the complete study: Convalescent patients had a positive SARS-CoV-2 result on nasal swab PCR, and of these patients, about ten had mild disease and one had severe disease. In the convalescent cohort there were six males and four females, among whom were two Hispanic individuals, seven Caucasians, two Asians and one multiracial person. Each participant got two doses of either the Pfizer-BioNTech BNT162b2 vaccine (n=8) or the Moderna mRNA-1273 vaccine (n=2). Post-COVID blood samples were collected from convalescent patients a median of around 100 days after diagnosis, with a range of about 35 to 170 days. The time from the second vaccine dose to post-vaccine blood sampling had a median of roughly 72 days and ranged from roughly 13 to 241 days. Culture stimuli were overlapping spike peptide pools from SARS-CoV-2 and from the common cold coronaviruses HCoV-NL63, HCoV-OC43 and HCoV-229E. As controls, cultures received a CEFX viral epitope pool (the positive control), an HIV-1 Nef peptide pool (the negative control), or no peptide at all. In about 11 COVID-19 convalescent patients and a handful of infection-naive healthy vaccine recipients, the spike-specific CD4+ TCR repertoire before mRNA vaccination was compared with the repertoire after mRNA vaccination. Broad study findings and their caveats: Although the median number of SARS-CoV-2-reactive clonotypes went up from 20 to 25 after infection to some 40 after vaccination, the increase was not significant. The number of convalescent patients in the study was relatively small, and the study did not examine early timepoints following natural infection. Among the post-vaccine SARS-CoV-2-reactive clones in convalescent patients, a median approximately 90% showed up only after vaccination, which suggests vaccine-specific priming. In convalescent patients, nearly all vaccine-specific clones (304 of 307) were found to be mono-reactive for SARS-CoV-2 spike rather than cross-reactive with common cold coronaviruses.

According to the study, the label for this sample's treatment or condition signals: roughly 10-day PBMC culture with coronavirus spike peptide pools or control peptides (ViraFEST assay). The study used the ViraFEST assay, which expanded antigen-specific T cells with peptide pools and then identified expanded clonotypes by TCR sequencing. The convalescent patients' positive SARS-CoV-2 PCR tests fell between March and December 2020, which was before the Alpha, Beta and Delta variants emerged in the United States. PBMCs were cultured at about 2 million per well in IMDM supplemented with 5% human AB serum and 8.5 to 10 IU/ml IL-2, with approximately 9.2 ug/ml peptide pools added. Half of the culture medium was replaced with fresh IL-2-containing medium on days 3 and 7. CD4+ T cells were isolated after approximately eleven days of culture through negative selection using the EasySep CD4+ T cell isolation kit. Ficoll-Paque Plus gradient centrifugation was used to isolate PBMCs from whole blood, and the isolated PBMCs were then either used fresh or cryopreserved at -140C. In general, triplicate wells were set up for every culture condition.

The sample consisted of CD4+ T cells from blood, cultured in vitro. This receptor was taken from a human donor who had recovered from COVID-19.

In nucleotides, the sequence is TGTGCCAGTAGGCGGGCCGGGACCGCACAGGGGCCCCAGCATTTT. It encodes CASRRAGTAQGPQHF. Recombination connected TRBV19 to TRBJ1-5; 6 matching bases give a weak D call of TRBD1. Looking up the germline V gene (reference sequence) yields CDR1 LNHDA and CDR2 SQIVND. From the cysteine up to the phenylalanine, the CDR3 has a length of 15 residues. Only CDR3 DNA is held: 45 bases, read in frame from base 1. V is shortened by 6 bases, J by 9 bases, and the region joining them spans 21 bases.